This TCR beta chain originates from a study of response to subunit inactivated influenza vaccine listed by TCRdb under 2018. Regarding the research as a whole: Deep quantitative profiling of the T cell receptor repertoire was used in the study to follow responses to a trivalent subunit inactivated influenza vaccine. Overall study results and their limits: According to the authors, only a limited number of new T cells may be recruited by each seasonal influenza vaccination.

CDR1 is given as SGHAT and CDR2 as FQNNGV, both from the germline V gene. Including cysteine and phenylalanine, the CDR3 has 15 amino acids. Just CDR3 DNA is preserved here, 45 bases in frame from base 1. Relative to germline, V is 0 bases shorter and J is 3 bases shorter, with 11 bases between their ends. This clonotype was counted many times. Its antigen is currently not known. Base qualities are missing; no much larger clone stands one base away. The library was made by RT-PCR. Sequencing was performed on an Illumina HiSeq 2500. In-frame beta chains were kept once TCRdb had trimmed the public reads at Q25 with fastp and called clones with MiXCR. One record per CDR3 amino acid sequence lists the most common genes and DNA. The sample profile shows around 760,000 distinct CDR3 sequences; roughly 13% of them were found once. Of the sample, 6% to 8% is held by the ten largest clones.

Sequenced here: PBMCs from blood, sampled 14 to 15 days before vaccination. This clonotype was obtained from a man between 45 and 60 years old who received an inactivated influenza vaccine. Donor details come from another sample of the same person, matched by shared clones. The chain is assembled from TRBV11-2 and TRBJ2-5, with the D gene not clear enough to name. The CDR3 region has the sequence CASSLDAWQKETQYF. The DNA sequence is given as TGTGCCAGCAGCTTAGATGCTTGGCAGAAAGAGACCCAGTACTTC.